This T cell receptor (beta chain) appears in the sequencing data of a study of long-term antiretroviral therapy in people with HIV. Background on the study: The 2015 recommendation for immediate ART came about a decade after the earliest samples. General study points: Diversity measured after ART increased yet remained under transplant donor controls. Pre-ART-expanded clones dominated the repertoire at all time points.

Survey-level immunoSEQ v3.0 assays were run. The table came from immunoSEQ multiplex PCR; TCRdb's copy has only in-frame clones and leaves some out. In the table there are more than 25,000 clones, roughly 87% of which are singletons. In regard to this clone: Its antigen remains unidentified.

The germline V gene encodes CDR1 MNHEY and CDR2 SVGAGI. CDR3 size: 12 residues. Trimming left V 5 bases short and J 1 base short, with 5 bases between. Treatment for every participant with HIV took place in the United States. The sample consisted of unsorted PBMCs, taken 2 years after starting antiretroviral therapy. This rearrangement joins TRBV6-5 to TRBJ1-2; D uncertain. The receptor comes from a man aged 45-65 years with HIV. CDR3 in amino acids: CASSPVNYGYTF. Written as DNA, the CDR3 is TGTGCCAGCAGTCCGGTTAACTATGGCTACACCTTC.